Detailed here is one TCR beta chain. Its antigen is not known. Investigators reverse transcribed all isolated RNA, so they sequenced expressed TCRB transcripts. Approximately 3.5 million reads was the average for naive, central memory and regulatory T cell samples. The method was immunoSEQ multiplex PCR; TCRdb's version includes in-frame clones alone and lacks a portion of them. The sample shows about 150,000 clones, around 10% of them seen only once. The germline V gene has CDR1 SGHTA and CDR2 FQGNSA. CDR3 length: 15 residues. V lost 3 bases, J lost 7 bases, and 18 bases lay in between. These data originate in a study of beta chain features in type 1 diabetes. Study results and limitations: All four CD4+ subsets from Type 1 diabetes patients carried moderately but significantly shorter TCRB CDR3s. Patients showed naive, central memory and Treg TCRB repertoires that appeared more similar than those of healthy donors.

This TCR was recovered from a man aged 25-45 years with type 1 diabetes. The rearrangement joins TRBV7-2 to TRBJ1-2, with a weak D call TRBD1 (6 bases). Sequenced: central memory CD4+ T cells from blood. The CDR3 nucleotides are TGTGCCAGCAGCTTGAGCTTCACACGAGGGGGTGGCTACACCTTC. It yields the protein CASSLSFTRGGGYTF.